This T cell receptor beta chain is drawn from a study of a mutant IDH1 vaccine in newly diagnosed glioma (TCRdb year 2021). Looking at the study overall: Vaccination started 4-6 weeks after radiotherapy alone, or was given together with temozolomide cycles in the groups whose treatment included chemotherapy. The week-35 safety follow-up took place at visit V12, and the week-47 end of study took place at visit V13. Peripheral blood samples were drawn at six visits, namely V03 (baseline), V05, V07, V10, V12 and V13. Before enrollment, patients had received standard therapy of radiotherapy alone, temozolomide alone, or radiochemotherapy with temozolomide; most received the combination. For exploratory analyses, under 30 treated patients had longitudinal TCRB deep sequencing done wherever samples were available. Of the approximately 35 treated patients, around 62% were male and about 40% were female, and a mean age of roughly 41 years was recorded. Study-level results and caveats: Across multiple MHC alleles, vaccine-induced immune responses were seen in 93.3% of patients. The authors noted that analyses of patient blood samples could not be reproduced because of sample limitations. Selection of PBMC samples for TCRB deep sequencing was based on availability. Pseudoprogression seemed to be unrelated to changes in the top peripheral T cell clonotypes found by TCRB sequencing.

Comment on this clone: It lacks a known antigen. No much larger clonotype is one base removed from it; base qualities were not supplied.

The library came from the immunoSEQ multiplex PCR assay. Rearranged TCR beta chain sequences were amplified using the hsTCRB Kit according to the manufacturer's protocol. TCRB libraries were sequenced on an Illumina MiSeq. For the original study's pipeline: The proprietary platform of the kit vendor was used for demultiplexing, trimming and gene mapping. In TCRdb, the immuneACCESS table is reduced to in-frame sequences with V and J assigned. These tables do not hold every clone; where another copy was compared, an unresolved V gene accounts for under half, and the others remain unexplained. Clonal size and the V and J genes are those of that table, whereas D and trimming came from the DNA. The table for this sample lists tens of thousands of clones; about 90% of them were counted only once. 1.5% to 2% of the sample is in the top ten clones. The sample's time point label, in plain terms: week 35, safety follow-up. A 20-mer mutant IDH1 peptide at 300 micrograms in Montanide made up each vaccine dose, which was injected subcutaneously together with topical imiquimod. Patients received eight vaccinations in weeks 1, 3, 5, 7, 11, 15, 19 and 23, corresponding to visits V03 through V10. All donors had newly diagnosed IDH1-mutant astrocytomas of WHO grade 3 or 4 that showed loss of nuclear ATRX. The samples were drawn from NOA16, a multicentre, single-arm, open-label phase I trial in Germany that tested a mutant IDH1 peptide vaccine in humans for the first time. Genomic DNA for TCRB sequencing was isolated from EDTA blood with the DNeasy Blood and Tissue Kit.

The sequencing used PBMCs, collected from a glioma patient whose treatment included an IDH1 peptide vaccine. The TCR originated in a man in his forties with glioma.

The DNA sequence follows: TGTGCCAGCATCCCTAGCGGGAGCAGCGAGACCCAGTACTTC. Protein translation: CASIPSGSSETQYF. The rearranged segments are TRBV28 and TRBJ2-5, and 10 junctional nucleotides match TRBD2. CDR1 and CDR2 were assigned from the germline V gene as MDHEN and SYDVKM. Inclusive of the bounding cysteine and phenylalanine, the CDR3 is 14 residues long. Solely the CDR3 DNA is kept, with 42 bases framed from the first base. From V the trimming removes 7 bases and from J it removes 5 bases, while the gene matches leave 7 bases of the junction unaccounted for.